One and the same sample provided the 13 T cell receptor beta chains below, sequenced in a study of shared clonotypes between healthy human individuals. Assay: immunoSEQ multiplex PCR; the TCRdb copy retains only in-frame clones and omits some. The profile covers approximately 640,000 clones, with roughly 91% appearing a single time and 30% to 40% taken by the ten largest. Sample: memory CD8+ T cells from PBMCs. As for subset: CD45RO+ cells pooled with CCR7-negative TemRA cells. The receptors shown here come from a man younger than 30 in good health. Some clones in this sample may be carry-over from other donors' samples.

The chain recombines TRBV7-3 with TRBJ1-1; the match to TRBD1 covers 7 bases. J was trimmed by 6 bases and V by 2 bases; bases with no gene match: 3. This CDR3 has 13 residues. CDR1 is SGHTA and CDR2 is FQGTGA in the germline V gene. The CDR3 protein is CASSLDRVSEAFF. The CDR3, as DNA: TGTGCCAGCAGCTTAGACAGGGTATCTGAAGCTTTCTTT.

The chain uses TRBV6-6 and TRBJ2-1, with 7 positions matching TRBD2. The CDR3 is 16 amino acids. Trimming took 7 bases from V and 2 from J; bases not matched to a gene: 11. CDR1 MNHNY and CDR2 SVGAGI come from the germline V gene (reference sequence). The CDR3 nucleotides are TGTGCCAGCACTCCACTAGCGACTGAGGCCTACAATGAGCAGTTCTTC. Its translation: CASTPLATEAYNEQFF.

The chain employs TRBV9 and TRBJ2-3, with D tentatively TRBD1 or TRBD2 (5 bases each). The germline V gene encodes CDR1 SGDLS and CDR2 YYNGEE. V lost 3 bases, J lost 2 bases, and 13 bases lay in between. This CDR3 is built from 15 residues. DNA of the CDR3: TGTGCCAGCAGCGAAGAGGGGTTCCCCACAGATACGCAGTATTTT. It translates to CASSEEGFPTDTQYF.

The V call is TRBV7-2, the J call TRBJ2-1; 10 bases agree with TRBD2. Germline V gene data show CDR1 as SGHTA and CDR2 as FQGNSA. V gave up 5 bases and J gave up 7 bases; unmatched junction bases: 20. The CDR3 is made up of 19 amino acids. The CDR3 loop is CASSTNRDSGRSFRNEQFF. CDR3 nucleotides: TGTGCCAGCAGCACCAATAGAGATAGCGGGAGGTCATTTAGGAATGAGCAGTTCTTC.

This sequence joins TRBV10-3 and TRBJ2-1; TRBD2 aligns across 7 bases. The CDR3 runs to 16 residues. J gave up 7 bases and V 2 bases, and 11 bases lay outside the gene matches. Germline V gene sequence: CDR1 ENHRY, CDR2 SYGVKD. The CDR3 here is CAISEGLAGDRNEQFF. CDR3 bases: TGTGCCATCAGTGAGGGCCTTGCGGGAGATCGAAATGAGCAGTTCTTC.

On this clone itself: Other DNA sequences in this sample translate to the same CDR3. The chain has TRBV9 and TRBJ2-7; tentatively, D is TRBD2 (6 bases). The CDR3 is made up of 14 amino acids. Trimming took off 2 bases at V and 1 base at J, with 10 bases between the two ends. The V gene's germline CDR1 is SGDLS and CDR2 YYNGEE. CDR3 sequence: CASSVSGGSYEQYF. The CDR3 DNA reads as TGTGCCAGCAGCGTTAGTGGGGGGTCCTACGAGCAGTACTTC.

The rearrangement uses TRBV6-6 and TRBJ1-1; tentative D call: TRBD1 (6 bases). CDR1 and CDR2 from the germline V gene are MNHNY and SVGAGI (reference sequence). The CDR3 loop spans 16 amino acids. The V end lost 3 bases, the J end lost 6 bases, and 20 bases lay between the germline ends. This CDR3 reads CASSYSTGSIVAEAFF. The CDR3 coding sequence is TGTGCCAGCAGTTATTCCACAGGGTCGATTGTGGCTGAAGCTTTCTTT.

As concerns this clone: The same CDR3 is also encoded by other DNA sequences in this sample. The rearrangement joins TRBV9 to TRBJ2-7; D is ambiguous. V gave up 0 bases and J gave up 0 bases, with 7 bases separating them. This CDR3 is 14 amino acids long. Germline CDR1 SGDLS, CDR2 YYNGEE. The CDR3 DNA reads TGTGCCAGCAGCGTAGACGGGTCCTCCTACGAGCAGTACTTC. Protein product: CASSVDGSSYEQYF.

The chain employs TRBV10-3 and TRBJ1-5; perhaps TRBD1 as D (5 bases). The V end lost 10 bases, the J end lost 3 bases, and 13 bases lay between the germline ends. Per germline, CDR1 ENHRY and CDR2 SYGVKD. This CDR3 spans 13 amino acids. Here the CDR3 reads CARGTEANQPQHF. The CDR3 bases are TGTGCCAGAGGGACGGAGGCCAATCAGCCCCAGCATTTT.

This clone came up a few times. The chain uses TRBV20-1 and TRBJ1-2; no firm D call. Germline assignment: CDR1 DFQATT and CDR2 SNEGSKA (reference sequence). The length of the CDR3 is 11 residues. Trimming cost V 1 base and J 8 bases, with 8 bases left between them. CDR3 sequence: CSARVAIGYTF. CDR3 nucleotide sequence: TGCAGTGCTAGAGTCGCAATCGGCTACACCTTC.

The rearrangement joins TRBV4-1 to TRBJ1-1, with D possibly TRBD1 on 6 matching bases. V was clipped by 4 bases and J by 5 bases, with 17 bases between them. This CDR3 has 15 amino acids. CDR1 is MGHRA and CDR2 is YSYEKL in the germline V gene. The CDR3 coding sequence is TGCGCCAGCAGCCTCACTTACACAGGGAGGACTGAAGCTTTCTTT. It specifies CASSLTYTGRTEAFF.

A note on this clone: The junction and the germline gene differ at one end; a read error may be behind it. The chain carries TRBV6-5 and TRBJ1-2; TRBD1 might be the D (6 bases). CDR1 and CDR2 from the germline V gene are MNHEY and SVGAGI. The length of the CDR3 is 12 residues. This chain's CDR3 is CASSYVGTPPIF. CDR3 in DNA: TGTGCCAGCAGTTACGTGGGGACACCTCCAATCTTC.

This clone was recorded a few times. The CDR3 here is CASSLGGSVYYEQYF. The DNA of the CDR3 is TGTGCCAGCAGTTTAGGGGGGTCGGTTTACTACGAGCAGTACTTC. The rearrangement uses TRBV27 and TRBJ2-7; TRBD2 might be the D (6 bases). Trimming pared 2 bases from V and 3 bases from J, leaving 14 bases between. The germline gives CDR1 MNHEY, CDR2 SMNVEV (reference sequence). CDR3 length: 15 residues.